This TCR beta chain was captured by sequencing in a study of blood T cell repertoires in COVID-19. Across the whole study: The samples span acute and convalescent COVID-19 from the United States, Italy and Spain. PBMCs, B-cell-depleted T cells, or T cells provided the cDNA or gDNA that made up the material.

The data were produced by immunoSEQ multiplex PCR, yet TCRdb's version contains in-frame clones alone and is incomplete. The table records roughly 100,000 clones, more than 70% of them present only once. Unmatched junction bases numbered 7, after V lost 4 bases and J lost 4 bases. Germline CDR1 SEHNR, CDR2 FQNEAQ (reference sequence). This CDR3 comprises 15 residues. Source material: peripheral blood. The chain carries TRBV7-9 and TRBJ2-3; 8 bases line up with TRBD2. This sequence was found in a woman at least 80 years old in a cohort sampled during active COVID-19. In DNA form, the CDR3 reads TGTGCCAGCAGCTCCCGGGGGGGCGGTCCAGATACGCAGTATTTT. Its protein is CASSSRGGGPDTQYF.